A single sample is the source of the 2 T cell receptor beta chains below, sequenced in a study of blood T cell dynamics during melanoma immunotherapy. TCRdb's copy holds only in-frame clones and misses some; the assay was immunoSEQ multiplex PCR. The top ten hold 5% of the sample, which has 6,000 or so clones, around 90% seen once. This sample's time point: week 3, after first cycle of checkpoint inhibitor. The material was blood, obtained from a patient treated with checkpoint blockade. The receptors shown here come from a human donor with melanoma.

The rearrangement links TRBV5-1 to TRBJ2-1; 14 bases are shared with TRBD2. Unmatched junction bases numbered 15, after V lost 4 bases and J lost 0 bases. Germline assignment: CDR1 SGHRS and CDR2 YFSETQ. This CDR3 is built from 21 residues. DNA of the CDR3: TGCGCCAGCAGCGTTTACAGCCCGGGACTAGCGGGGGTGAGCTCCTACAATGAGCAGTTCTTC. Translation: CASSVYSPGLAGVSSYNEQFF.

The rearrangement joins TRBV28 to TRBJ2-1, with D tentatively TRBD1 (6 bases). Germline V CDR1 and CDR2: MDHEN, SYDVKM. The CDR3 covers 13 residues. Trimming cost V 6 bases and J 2 bases, with 8 bases left between them. CDR3 DNA sequence: TGTGCCAGCAGACCAGGGGCCTACAATGAGCAGTTCTTC. As protein: CASRPGAYNEQFF.